This T cell receptor beta chain was recovered during a study of sequential checkpoint blockade in melanoma. Turning to the study itself: Each arm's sequence ended with maintenance nivolumab.

The assay was immunoSEQ multiplex PCR, and TCRdb's table has in-frame clones only and misses some. The table includes approximately 15,000 clones, roughly three quarters detected once. Treatment denoted: randomized to nivolumab then ipilimumab (arm A) or the reverse (arm B). Live CD3+CD8+ CD19− CD56− cells were sorted from PBMCs. CDR1 is MNHEY, CDR2 SMNVEV, per germline (reference sequence). With 5 bases removed from V and 1 base from J, the gap between germline ends came to 9 bases. The CDR3 has 13 residues. V and J are TRBV27 and TRBJ2-7; D might be TRBD2 (6 bases). Specimen: CD8+ T cells sorted from blood (inferred from file names), collected from a patient given nivolumab and ipilimumab in sequence. This TCR came from a human donor with melanoma. CDR3 bases: TGTGCCAGCAGTCCGGGAGCGTCCTACGAGCAGTACTTC. This gives the protein CASSPGASYEQYF.